Here is one T cell receptor (beta chain) with its context. The germline gene is not matched at one end of the junction; a read error may be the cause. The sample is drawn from a study of blood T cell repertoires in COVID-19. The CDR3 is 15 residues long. CDR1 and CDR2 from the germline V gene are SGHNT and YYREEE (reference sequence). Method: immunoSEQ multiplex PCR; TCRdb's copy keeps in-frame clones and lacks some. The sample contains under 95,000 clones, 70% to 90% of which appear only once. V and J are TRBV5-4 and TRBJ2-1; 10 bases agree with TRBD2. The receptor comes from an elderly woman with acute or convalescent COVID-19. Sequencing was done on a sample of peripheral blood. In DNA form, the CDR3 reads TGTGCCAGCAGCTTAAAAGCGGGGGGGCCGAGTGAGCAGCTCTTC. The encoded protein is CASSLKAGGPSEQLF.